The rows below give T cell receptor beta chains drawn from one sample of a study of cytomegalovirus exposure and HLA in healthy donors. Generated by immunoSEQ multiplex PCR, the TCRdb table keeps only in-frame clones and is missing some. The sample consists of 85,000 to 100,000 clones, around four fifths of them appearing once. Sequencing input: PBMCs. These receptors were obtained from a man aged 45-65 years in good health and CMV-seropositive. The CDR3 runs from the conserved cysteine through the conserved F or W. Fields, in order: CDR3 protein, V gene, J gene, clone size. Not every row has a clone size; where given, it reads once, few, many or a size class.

CASKAGFSYGYTF	TRBV28	TRBJ1-2	.
CASSPQGQASYEQYF	TRBV5-1	TRBJ2-7	.
CASSSRNEQFF	TRBV7-9	TRBJ2-1	.
CASSQHQETQYF	TRBV4-2	TRBJ2-5	.
CASSETTGGLSYEQYF	TRBV6-1	TRBJ2-7	.
CASRLRLAGNEQYF	TRBV12-2	TRBJ2-7	once
CASNLQGSGEQHF	TRBV27	TRBJ2-7	.
CATSSEVSSYNSPLHF	TRBV15	TRBJ1-6	few
CASSWTGQALNGYTF	TRBV5-4	TRBJ1-2	.
CASSLDSGTYYEQYF	TRBV28	TRBJ2-7	.
CASRGRELATNEKLFF	TRBV6-6	TRBJ1-4	.
CASSTTGNTEAFF	TRBV28	TRBJ1-1	.
CASSVVLGGEAFF	TRBV9	TRBJ1-1	.
CASSSPAAGPHEQYF	TRBV6-6	.	.
CASSVAPRDREGNEQFF	TRBV9	TRBJ2-1	.
CASSPPAGGAAFF	TRBV18	TRBJ1-1	few
CASENGQGSEQYF	TRBV2	TRBJ2-7	.
CASSLSGTGVYGYTF	TRBV27	TRBJ1-2	few
CASSAASGGTDTQYF	TRBV6-4	TRBJ2-3	once
CASSPPATVHEQYF	TRBV18	TRBJ2-7	.
CASSPGIRETQYF	TRBV7-2	TRBJ2-5	few
CASTQVGTDTQYF	TRBV5-1	TRBJ2-3	.
CASSASSNQPQHF	TRBV7-9	TRBJ1-5	few
CASTLIAGTGELFF	TRBV7-7	TRBJ2-2	.
CASSWDRNNEQFF	TRBV5-5	TRBJ2-1	few
CASSMLQLNTGELFF	TRBV6-5	TRBJ2-2	.
CSARAGNTIYF	TRBV20-1	TRBJ1-3	.
CASSLDAPRNTEAFF	TRBV5-1	TRBJ1-1	.
CGLGGVYGYTF	TRBV29-1	TRBJ1-2	.
CASSDLAGGPPECEQFF	TRBV6-4	TRBJ2-1	.
CATESRDRGHEQFF	TRBV13	TRBJ2-1	.
CASSLEGVSQPQNF	TRBV5-1	TRBJ1-5	once
CASSRDSFSNQPQHF	TRBV7-6	TRBJ1-5	once
CASSQEASDRGFNTEAFF	TRBV4-3	TRBJ1-1	few
CASSLVVTGGSGNTIYF	TRBV7-9	TRBJ1-3	.
CASSQGAGVGEAFF	TRBV4-3	TRBJ1-1	few
CASTPAGLTTRVQYF	TRBV28	TRBJ2-7	.
CAWIRSGGASETQYF	TRBV30	TRBJ2-5	.
CASSLVGRNYEQYF	TRBV7-2	TRBJ2-7	.
CASRRQAQGTEAFF	TRBV6-6	TRBJ1-1	few
CASSLVLGGYEQYF	TRBV7-8	TRBJ2-7	.
CASSLTQDSYEQYF	TRBV7-9	TRBJ2-7	.
CASSQGSGGEQYF	TRBV13	TRBJ2-7	.
CASSLSGTNYGYTF	TRBV27	TRBJ1-2	.
CASSGRTSGVGETQYF	TRBV5-4	TRBJ2-5	.